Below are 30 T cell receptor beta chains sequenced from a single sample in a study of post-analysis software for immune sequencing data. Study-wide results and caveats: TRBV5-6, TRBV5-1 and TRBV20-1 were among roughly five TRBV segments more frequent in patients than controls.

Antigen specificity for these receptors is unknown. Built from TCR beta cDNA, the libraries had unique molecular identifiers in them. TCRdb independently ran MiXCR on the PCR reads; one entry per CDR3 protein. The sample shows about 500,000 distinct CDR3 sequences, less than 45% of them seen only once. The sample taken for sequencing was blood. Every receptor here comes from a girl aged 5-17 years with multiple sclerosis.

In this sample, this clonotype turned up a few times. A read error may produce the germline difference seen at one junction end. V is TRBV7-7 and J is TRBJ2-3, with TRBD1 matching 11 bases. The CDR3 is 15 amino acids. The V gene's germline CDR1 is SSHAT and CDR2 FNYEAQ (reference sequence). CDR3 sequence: CASSPGQGVTDTQYF. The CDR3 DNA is TGTGCTAGCAGCCCGGGACAGGGGGTCACAGATACGCAGTATTTT.

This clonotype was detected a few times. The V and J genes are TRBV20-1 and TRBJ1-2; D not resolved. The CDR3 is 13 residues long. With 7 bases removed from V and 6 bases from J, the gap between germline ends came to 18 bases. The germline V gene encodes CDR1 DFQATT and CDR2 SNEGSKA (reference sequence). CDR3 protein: CSVRGRFFDGYTF. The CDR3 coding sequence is TGCAGTGTCCGAGGGAGGTTCTTCGATGGCTACACCTTC.

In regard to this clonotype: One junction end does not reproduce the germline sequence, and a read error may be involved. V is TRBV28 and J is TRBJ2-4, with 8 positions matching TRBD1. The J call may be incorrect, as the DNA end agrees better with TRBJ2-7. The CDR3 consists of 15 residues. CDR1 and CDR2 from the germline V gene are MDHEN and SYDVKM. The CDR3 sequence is CASSKHDRGSCEQYF. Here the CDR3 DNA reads TGTGCCAGCAGTAAACACGACAGGGGTTCCTGCGAGCAGTACTTC.

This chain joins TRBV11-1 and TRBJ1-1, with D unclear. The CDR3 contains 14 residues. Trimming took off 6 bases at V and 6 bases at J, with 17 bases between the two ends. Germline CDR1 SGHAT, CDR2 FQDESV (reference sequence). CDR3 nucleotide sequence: TGTGCCAGCAGTCCCGTGGCAGGAGATCCTGAAGCTTTCTTT. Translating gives CASSPVAGDPEAFF.

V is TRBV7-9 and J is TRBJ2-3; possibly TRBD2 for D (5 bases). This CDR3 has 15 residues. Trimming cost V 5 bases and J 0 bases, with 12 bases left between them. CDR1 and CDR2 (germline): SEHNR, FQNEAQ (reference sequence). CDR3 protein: CASSTWTLSTDTQYF. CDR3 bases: TGTGCCAGCAGCACCTGGACTCTCAGCACAGATACGCAGTATTTT. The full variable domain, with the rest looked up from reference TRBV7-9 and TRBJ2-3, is DTGVSQNPRHKITKRGQNVTFRCDPISEHNRLYWYRQTLGQGPEFLTYFQNEAQLEKSRLLSDRFSAERPKGSFSTLEIQRTEQGDSAMYLCASSTWTLSTDTQYFGPGTRLTVL.

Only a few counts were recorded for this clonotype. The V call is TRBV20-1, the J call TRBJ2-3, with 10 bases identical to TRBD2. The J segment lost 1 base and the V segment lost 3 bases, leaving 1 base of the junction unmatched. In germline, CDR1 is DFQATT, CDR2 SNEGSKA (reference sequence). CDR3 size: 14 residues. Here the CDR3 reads CSASGTSGTDTQYF. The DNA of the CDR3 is TGCAGTGCTAGCGGGACTAGCGGCACAGATACGCAGTATTTT.

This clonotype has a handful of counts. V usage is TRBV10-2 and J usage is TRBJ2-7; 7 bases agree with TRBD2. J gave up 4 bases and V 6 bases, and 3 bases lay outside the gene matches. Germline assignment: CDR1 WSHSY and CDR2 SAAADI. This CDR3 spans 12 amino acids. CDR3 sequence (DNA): TGCGCCAGCAGGAAGGGACTATACGAGCAGTACTTC. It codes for CASRKGLYEQYF.

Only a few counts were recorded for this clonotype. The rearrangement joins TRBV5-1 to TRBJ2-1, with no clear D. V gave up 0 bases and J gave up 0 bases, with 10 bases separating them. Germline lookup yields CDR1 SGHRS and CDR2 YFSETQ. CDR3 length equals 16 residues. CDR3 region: CASSLGVSSSYNEQFF. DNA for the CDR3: TGCGCCAGCAGCTTGGGGGTTAGCAGCTCCTACAATGAGCAGTTCTTC. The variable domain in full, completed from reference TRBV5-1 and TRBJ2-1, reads KAGVTQTPRYLIKTRGQQVTLSCSPISGHRSVSWYQQTPGQGLQFLFEYFSETQRNKGNFPGRFSGRQFSNSRSEMNVSTLELGDSALYLCASSLGVSSSYNEQFFGPGTRLTVL.

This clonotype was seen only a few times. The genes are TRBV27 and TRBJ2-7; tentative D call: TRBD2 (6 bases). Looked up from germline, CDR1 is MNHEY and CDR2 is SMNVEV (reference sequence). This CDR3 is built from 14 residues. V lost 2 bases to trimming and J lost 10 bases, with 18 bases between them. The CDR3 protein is CASSLRRVGGTQYF. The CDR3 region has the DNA TGTGCCAGCAGTTTACGCAGGGTCGGGGGAACCCAGTACTTC.

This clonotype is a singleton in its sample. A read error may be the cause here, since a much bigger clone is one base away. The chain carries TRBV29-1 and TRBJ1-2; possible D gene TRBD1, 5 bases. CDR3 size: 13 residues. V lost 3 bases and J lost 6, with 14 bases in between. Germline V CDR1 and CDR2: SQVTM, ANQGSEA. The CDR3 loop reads CSVEMGRVDGYTF. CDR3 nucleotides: TGCAGCGTTGAGATGGGCAGGGTTGATGGCTACACCTTC.

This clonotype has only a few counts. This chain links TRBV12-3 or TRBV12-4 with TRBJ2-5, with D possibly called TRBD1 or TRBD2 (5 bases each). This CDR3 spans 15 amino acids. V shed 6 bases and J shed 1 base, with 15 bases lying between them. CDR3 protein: CASSLLGPIQETQYF. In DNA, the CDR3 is TGTGCCAGCAGCCTACTGGGACCTATCCAAGAGACCCAGTACTTC.

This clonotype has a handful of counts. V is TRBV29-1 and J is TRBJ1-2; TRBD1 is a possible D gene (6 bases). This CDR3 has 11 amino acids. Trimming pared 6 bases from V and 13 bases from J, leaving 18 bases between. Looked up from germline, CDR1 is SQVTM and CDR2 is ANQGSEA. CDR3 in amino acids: CSVIGGRGGTF. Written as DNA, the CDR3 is TGCAGCGTGATCGGGGGGCGCGGTGGCACCTTC.

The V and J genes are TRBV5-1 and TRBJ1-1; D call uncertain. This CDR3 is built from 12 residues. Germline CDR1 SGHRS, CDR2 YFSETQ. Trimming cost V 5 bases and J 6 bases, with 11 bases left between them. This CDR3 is CASSRPDAEAFF. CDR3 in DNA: TGCGCCAGCAGTCGACCGGACGCTGAAGCTTTCTTT.

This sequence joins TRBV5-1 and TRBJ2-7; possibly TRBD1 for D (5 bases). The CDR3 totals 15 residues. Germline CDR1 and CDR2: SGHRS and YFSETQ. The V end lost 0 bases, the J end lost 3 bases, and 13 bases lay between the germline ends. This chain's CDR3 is CASSLAPDKFYEQYF. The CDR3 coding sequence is TGCGCCAGCAGCTTGGCTCCGGACAAATTCTACGAGCAGTACTTC.

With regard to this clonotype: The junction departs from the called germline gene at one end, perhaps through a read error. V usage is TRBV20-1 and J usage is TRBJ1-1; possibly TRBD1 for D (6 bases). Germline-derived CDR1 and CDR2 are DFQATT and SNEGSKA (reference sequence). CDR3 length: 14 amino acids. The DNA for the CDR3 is TGCAGTGCTAGTTGGGTCAGGGGAAACATTGAAGCTTTCTTT. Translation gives CSASWVRGNIEAFF.

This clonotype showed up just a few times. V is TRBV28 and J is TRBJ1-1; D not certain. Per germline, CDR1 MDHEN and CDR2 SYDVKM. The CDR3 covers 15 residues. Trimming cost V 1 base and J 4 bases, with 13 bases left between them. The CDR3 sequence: CASSLLKGGGTEAFF. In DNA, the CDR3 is TGTGCCAGCAGTTTATTAAAGGGCGGCGGCACTGAAGCTTTCTTT.

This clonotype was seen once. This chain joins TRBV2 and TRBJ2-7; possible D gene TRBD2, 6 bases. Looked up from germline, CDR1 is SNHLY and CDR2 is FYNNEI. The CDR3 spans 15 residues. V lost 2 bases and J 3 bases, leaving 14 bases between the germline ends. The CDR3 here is CASSESRTNIYEQYF. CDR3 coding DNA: TGTGCCAGCAGTGAATCCCGGACTAACATCTACGAGCAGTACTTC.

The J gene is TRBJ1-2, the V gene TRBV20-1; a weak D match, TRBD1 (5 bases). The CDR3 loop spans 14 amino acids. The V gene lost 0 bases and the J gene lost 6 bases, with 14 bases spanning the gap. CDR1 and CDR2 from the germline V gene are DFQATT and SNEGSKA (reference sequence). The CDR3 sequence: CSARDGAADDGYTF. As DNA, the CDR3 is TGCAGTGCTAGAGATGGGGCTGCAGATGATGGCTACACCTTC.

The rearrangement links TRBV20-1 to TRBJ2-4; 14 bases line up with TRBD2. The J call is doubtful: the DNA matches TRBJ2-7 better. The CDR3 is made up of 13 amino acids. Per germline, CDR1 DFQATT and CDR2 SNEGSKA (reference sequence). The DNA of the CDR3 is TGCAGTTCGGGACTAGCGGGAGAACCCGAGCAGTACTTC. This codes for CSSGLAGEPEQYF.

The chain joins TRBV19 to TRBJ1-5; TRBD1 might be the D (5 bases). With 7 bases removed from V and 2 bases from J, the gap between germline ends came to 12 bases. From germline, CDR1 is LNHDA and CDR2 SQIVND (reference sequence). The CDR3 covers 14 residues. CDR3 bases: TGTGCCAGTACGGGGGTTGGGGGCAATCAGCCCCAGCATTTT. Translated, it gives CASTGVGGNQPQHF.

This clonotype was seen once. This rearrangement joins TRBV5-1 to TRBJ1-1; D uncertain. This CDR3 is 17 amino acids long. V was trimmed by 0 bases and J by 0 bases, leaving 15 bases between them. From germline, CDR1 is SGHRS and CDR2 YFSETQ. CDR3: CASSLGGGRVMNTEAFF. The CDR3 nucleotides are TGCGCCAGCAGCTTGGGTGGAGGGCGCGTCATGAACACTGAAGCTTTCTTT.

CDR3 region: CASSLGQQFYGYTF. The CDR3 DNA sequence: TGTGCCAGCAGTTTAGGTCAACAGTTCTATGGCTACACCTTC. V and J are TRBV12-3 or TRBV12-4 and TRBJ1-2; D remains ambiguous. This CDR3 spans 14 amino acids. The germline V and J ends were trimmed by 1 base and 4 bases, with 10 bases remaining between them.

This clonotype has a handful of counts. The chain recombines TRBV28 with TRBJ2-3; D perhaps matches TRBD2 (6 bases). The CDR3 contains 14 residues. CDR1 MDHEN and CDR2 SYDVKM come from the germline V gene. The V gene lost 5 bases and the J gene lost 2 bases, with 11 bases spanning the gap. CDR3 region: CASSLPDYTDTQYF. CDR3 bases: TGTGCCAGCAGTCTGCCGGACTACACAGATACGCAGTATTTT.

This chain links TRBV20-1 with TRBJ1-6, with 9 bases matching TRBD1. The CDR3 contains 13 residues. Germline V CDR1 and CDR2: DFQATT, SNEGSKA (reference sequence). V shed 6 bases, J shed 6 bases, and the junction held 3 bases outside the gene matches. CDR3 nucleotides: TGCAGTGCGACGGGACAGGGTAATTCACCCCTCCACTTT. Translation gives CSATGQGNSPLHF.

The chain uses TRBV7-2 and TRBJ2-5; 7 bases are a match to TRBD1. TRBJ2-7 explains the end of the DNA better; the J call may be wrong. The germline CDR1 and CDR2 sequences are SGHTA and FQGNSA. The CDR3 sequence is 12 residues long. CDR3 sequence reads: CASNSDRDEQYF. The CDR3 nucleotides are TGTGCCAGCAACTCAGACAGGGACGAGCAGTACTTC.

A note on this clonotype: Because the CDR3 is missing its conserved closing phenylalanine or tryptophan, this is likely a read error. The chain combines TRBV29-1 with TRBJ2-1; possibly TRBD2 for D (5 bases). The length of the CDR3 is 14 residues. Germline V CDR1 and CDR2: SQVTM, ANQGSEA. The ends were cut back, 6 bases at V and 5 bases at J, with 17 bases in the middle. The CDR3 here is CSVERLAEDNEQFV. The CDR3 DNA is TGCAGCGTCGAACGTCTAGCAGAAGACAATGAGCAGTTCGTC.

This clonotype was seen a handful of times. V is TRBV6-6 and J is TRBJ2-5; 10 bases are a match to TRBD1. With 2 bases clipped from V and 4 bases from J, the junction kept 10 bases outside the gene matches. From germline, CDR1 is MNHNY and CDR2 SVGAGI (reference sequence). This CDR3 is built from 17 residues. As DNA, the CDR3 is TGTGCCAGCAGTTACACGCCCGGACAGGGGGTCGGAGAGACCCAGTACTTC. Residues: CASSYTPGQGVGETQYF.

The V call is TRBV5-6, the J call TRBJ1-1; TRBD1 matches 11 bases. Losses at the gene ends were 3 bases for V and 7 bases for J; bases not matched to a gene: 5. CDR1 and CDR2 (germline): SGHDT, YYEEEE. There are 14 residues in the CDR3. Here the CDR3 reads CASSYGQGAVEAFF. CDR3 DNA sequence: TGTGCCAGCAGCTACGGACAGGGGGCTGTTGAAGCTTTCTTT.

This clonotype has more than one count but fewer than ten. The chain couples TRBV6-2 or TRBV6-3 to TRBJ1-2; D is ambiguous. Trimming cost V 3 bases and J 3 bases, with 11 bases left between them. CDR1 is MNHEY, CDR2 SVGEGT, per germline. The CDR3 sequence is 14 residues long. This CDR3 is CASSYSDTHYGYTF. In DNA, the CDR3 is TGTGCCAGCAGTTATTCCGATACCCACTATGGCTACACCTTC.

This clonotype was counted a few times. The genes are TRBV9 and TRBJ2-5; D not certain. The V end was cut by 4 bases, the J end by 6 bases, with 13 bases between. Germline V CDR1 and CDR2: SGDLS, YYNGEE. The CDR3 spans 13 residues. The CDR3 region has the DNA TGTGCCAGCAGCCTACTACCGTGGCAGACCCAGTACTTC. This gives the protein CASSLLPWQTQYF.